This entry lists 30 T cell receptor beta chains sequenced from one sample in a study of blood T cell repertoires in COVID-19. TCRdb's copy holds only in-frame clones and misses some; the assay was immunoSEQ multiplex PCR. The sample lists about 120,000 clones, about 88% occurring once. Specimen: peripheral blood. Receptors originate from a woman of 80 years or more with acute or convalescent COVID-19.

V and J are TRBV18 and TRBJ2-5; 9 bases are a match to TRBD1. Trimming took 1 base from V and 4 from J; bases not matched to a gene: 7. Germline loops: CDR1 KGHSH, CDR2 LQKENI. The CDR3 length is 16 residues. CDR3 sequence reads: CASSPQLGQGLETQYF. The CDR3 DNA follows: TGTGCCAGCTCACCACAGCTGGGACAGGGTTTAGAGACCCAGTACTTC.

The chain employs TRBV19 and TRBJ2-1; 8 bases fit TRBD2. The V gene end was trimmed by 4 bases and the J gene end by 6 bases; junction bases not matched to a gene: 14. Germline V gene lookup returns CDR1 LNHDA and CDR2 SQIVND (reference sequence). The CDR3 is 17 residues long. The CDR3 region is CASSKYSPGLAVNEQFF. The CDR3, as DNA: TGTGCCAGTAGTAAGTATAGCCCCGGACTAGCTGTCAATGAGCAGTTCTTC.

In DNA form, the CDR3 reads TGCGCCAGCAGCCAAGATCCGGGGGGGAGCAATGAGCAGTTCTTC. Its translation is CASSQDPGGSNEQFF. The chain recombines TRBV4-1 with TRBJ2-1, with 8 bases matching TRBD2. V lost 0 bases and J lost 6; bases outside the gene matches: 4. This CDR3 is built from 15 residues. Germline lookup yields CDR1 MGHRA and CDR2 YSYEKL.

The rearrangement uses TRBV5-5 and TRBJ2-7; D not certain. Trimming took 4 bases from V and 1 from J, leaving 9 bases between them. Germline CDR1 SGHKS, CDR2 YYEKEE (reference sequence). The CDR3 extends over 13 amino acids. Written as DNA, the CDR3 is TGTGCCAGCAGCCCCTACGATTCCTACGAGCAGTACTTC. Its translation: CASSPYDSYEQYF.

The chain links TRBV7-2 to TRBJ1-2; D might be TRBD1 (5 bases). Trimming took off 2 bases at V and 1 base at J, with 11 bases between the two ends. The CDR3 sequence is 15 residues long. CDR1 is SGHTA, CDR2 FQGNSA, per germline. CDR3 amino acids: CASSLKGQGNYGYTF. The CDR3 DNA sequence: TGTGCCAGCAGCTTAAAGGGCCAGGGTAACTATGGCTACACCTTC. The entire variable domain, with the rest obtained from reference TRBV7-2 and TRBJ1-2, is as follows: GAGVSQSPSNKVTEKGKDVELRCDPISGHTALYWYRQSLGQGLEFLIYFQGNSAPDKSGLPSDRFSAERTGGSVSTLTIQRTQQEDSAVYLCASSLKGQGNYGYTFGSGTRLTVV.

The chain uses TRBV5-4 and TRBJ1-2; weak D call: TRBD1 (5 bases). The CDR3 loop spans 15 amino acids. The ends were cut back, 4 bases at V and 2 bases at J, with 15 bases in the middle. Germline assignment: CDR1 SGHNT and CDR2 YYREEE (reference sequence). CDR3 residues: CASSPQGVANYGYTF. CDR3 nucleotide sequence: TGTGCCAGCAGCCCCCAGGGTGTGGCAAACTATGGCTACACCTTC. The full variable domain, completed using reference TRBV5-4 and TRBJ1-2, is ETGVTQSPTHLIKTRGQQVTLRCSSQSGHNTVSWYQQALGQGPQFIFQYYREEENGRGNFPPRFSGLQFPNYSSELNVNALELDDSALYLCASSPQGVANYGYTFGSGTRLTVV.

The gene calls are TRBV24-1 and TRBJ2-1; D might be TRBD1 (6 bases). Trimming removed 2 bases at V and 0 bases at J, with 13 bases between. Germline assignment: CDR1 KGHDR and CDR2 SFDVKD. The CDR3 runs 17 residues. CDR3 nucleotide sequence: TGTGCCACCAGTGATTCGCGGACAGCCAGCTCCTACAATGAGCAGTTCTTC. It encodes CATSDSRTASSYNEQFF.

CDR3 sequence (DNA): TGTGCCAGCAGTGGGTTGACAGGCTCCTCACCCCTCCACTTT. The encoded protein is CASSGLTGSSPLHF. This sequence joins TRBV28 and TRBJ1-6; D possibly corresponds to TRBD1 (6 bases). From germline, CDR1 is MDHEN and CDR2 SYDVKM. The CDR3 has 14 residues. Trimming shortened V by 5 bases and J by 10 bases, and 15 bases separated the two germline ends.

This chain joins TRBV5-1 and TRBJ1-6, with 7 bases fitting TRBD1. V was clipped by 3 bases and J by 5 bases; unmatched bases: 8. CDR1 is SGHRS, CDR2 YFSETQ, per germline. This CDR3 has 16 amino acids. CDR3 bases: TGCGCCAGCAGCTCCGCCGGGACAGATAATAATTCACCCCTCCACTTT. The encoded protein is CASSSAGTDNNSPLHF. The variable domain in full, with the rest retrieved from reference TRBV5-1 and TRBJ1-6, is KAGVTQTPRYLIKTRGQQVTLSCSPISGHRSVSWYQQTPGQGLQFLFEYFSETQRNKGNFPGRFSGRQFSNSRSEMNVSTLELGDSALYLCASSSAGTDNNSPLHFGNGTRLTVT.

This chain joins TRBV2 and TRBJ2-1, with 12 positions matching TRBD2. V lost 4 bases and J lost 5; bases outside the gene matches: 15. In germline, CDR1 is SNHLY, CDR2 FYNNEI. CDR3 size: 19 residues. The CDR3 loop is CASSGALAGGPRINNEQFF. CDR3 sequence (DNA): TGTGCCAGCAGTGGGGCTCTAGCGGGAGGGCCGCGTATTAACAATGAGCAGTTCTTC. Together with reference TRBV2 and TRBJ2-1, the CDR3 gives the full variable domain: EPEVTQTPSHQVTQMGQEVILRCVPISNHLYFYWYRQILGQKVEFLVSFYNNEISEKSEIFDDQFSVERPDGSNFTLKIRSTKLEDSAMYFCASSGALAGGPRINNEQFFGPGTRLTVL.

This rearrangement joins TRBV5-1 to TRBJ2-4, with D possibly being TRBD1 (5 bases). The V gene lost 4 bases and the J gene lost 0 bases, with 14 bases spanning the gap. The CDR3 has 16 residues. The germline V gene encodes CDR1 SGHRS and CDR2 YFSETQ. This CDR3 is CASSLTSQVAKNIQYF. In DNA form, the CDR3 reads TGCGCCAGCAGCCTAACCTCACAGGTAGCCAAAAACATTCAGTACTTC.

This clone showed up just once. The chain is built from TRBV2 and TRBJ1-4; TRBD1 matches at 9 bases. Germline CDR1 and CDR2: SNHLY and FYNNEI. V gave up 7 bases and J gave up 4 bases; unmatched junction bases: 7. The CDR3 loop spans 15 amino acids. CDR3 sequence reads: CASNWGGQGNEKLFF. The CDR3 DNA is TGTGCCAGCAACTGGGGGGGACAGGGTAATGAAAAACTGTTTTTT. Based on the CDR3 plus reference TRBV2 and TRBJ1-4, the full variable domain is EPEVTQTPSHQVTQMGQEVILRCVPISNHLYFYWYRQILGQKVEFLVSFYNNEISEKSEIFDDQFSVERPDGSNFTLKIRSTKLEDSAMYFCASNWGGQGNEKLFFGSGTQLSVL.

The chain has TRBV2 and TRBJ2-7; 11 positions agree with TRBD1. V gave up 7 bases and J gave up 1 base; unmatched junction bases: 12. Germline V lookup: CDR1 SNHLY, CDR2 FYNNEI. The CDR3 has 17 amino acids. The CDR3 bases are TGTGCCAGCACCGAGCGGGACAGGGGGGCATTATCCTACGAGCAGTACTTC. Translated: CASTERDRGALSYEQYF.

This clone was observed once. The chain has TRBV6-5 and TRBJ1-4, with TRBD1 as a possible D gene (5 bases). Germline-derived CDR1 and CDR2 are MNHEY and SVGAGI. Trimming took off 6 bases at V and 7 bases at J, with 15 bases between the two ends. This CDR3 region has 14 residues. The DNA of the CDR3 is TGTGCCAGCAGGGACAACGGGCCGGGTGAAAAACTGTTTTTT. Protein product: CASRDNGPGEKLFF.

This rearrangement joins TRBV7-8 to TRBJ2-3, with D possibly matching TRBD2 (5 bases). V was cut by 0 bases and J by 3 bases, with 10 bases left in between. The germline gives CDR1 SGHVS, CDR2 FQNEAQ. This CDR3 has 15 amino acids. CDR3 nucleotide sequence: TGTGCCAGCAGCTTAGCGCTGGGGAGAACAGATACGCAGTATTTT. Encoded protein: CASSLALGRTDTQYF.

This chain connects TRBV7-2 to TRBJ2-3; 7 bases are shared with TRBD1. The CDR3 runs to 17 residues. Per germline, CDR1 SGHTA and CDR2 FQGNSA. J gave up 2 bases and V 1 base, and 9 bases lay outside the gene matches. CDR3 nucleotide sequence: TGTGCCAGCAGCTTAGAGGGGGCGGGCAGCATCACAGATACGCAGTATTTT. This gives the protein CASSLEGAGSITDTQYF.

CDR3 DNA: TGTGCCAGCAGCTTAGATCGTGAGGAGACCCAGTACTTC. Encoded protein: CASSLDREETQYF. The genes are TRBV7-8 and TRBJ2-5, with D uncertain. The CDR3 has 13 residues. The germline V gene has CDR1 SGHVS and CDR2 FQNEAQ. The V end lost 1 base, the J end lost 5 bases, and 8 bases lay between the germline ends.

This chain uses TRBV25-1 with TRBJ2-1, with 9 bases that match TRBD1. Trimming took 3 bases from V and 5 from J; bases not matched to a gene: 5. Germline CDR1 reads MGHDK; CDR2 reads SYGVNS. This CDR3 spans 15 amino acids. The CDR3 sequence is CASSDPRTGDNEQFF. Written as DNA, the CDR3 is TGTGCCAGCAGTGACCCTAGGACAGGGGACAATGAGCAGTTCTTC.

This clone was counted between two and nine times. CDR3 sequence reads: CASSLRGGDGNQPQHF. The DNA of the CDR3 is TGTGCCAGCAGTTTACGGGGGGGGGATGGCAATCAGCCCCAGCATTTT. This rearrangement joins TRBV28 to TRBJ1-5, with D tentatively TRBD1 (5 bases). The CDR3 is 16 amino acids. CDR1 is MDHEN, CDR2 SYDVKM, per germline. V was shortened by 2 bases and J by 2 bases, with 13 bases between the two germline ends.

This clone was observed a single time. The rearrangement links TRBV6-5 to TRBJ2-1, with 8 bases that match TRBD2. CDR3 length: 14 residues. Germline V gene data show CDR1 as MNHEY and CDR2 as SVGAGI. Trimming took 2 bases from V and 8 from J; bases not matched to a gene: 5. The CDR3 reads CASSYRRGADEQFF. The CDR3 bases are TGTGCCAGCAGTTACCGGCGGGGGGCCGATGAGCAGTTCTTC.

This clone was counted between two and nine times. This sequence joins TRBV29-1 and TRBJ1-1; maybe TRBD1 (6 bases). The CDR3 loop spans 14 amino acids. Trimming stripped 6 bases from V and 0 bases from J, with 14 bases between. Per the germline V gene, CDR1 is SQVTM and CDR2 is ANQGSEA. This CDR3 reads CSVHGQTLNTEAFF. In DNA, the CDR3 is TGCAGCGTCCATGGACAGACCCTGAACACTGAAGCTTTCTTT.

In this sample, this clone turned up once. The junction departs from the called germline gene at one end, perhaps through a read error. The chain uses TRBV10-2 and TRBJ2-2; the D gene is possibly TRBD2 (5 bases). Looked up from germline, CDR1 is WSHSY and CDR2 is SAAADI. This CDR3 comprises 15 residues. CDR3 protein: CASSERGVRPGELSF. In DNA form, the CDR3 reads TGCGCCAGCAGTGAGCGGGGAGTCAGGCCCGGGGAGCTGTCTTTT.

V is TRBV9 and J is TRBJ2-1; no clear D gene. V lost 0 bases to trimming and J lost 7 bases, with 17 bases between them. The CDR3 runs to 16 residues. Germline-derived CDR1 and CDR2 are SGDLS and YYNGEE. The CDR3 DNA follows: TGTGCCAGCAGCGTAGGGTCAGCGAACCTCCGGAATGAGCAGTTCTTC. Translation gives CASSVGSANLRNEQFF.

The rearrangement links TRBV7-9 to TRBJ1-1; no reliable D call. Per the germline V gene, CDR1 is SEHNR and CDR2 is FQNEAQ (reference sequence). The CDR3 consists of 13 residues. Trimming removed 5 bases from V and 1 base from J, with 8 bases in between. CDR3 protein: CASSPTGNTEAFF. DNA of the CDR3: TGTGCCAGCAGCCCTACGGGGAACACTGAAGCTTTCTTT.

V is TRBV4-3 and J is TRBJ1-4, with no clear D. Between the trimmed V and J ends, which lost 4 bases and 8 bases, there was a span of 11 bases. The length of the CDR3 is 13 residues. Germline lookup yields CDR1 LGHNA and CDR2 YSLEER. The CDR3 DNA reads TGCGCCAGCAGCCCCGGGGTGCGCGAAAAACTGTTTTTT. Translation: CASSPGVREKLFF.

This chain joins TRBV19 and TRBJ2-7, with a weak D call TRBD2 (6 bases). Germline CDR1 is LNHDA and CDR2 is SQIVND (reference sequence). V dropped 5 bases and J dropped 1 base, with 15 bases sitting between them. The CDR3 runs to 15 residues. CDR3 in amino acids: CASSPRNGGSYEQYF. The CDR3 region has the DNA TGTGCCAGTAGTCCCCGGAACGGGGGTTCCTACGAGCAGTACTTC.

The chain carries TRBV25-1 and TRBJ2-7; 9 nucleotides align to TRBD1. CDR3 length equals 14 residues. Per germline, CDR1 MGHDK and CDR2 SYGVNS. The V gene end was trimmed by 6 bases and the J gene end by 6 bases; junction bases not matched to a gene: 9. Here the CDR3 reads CASRGVGTGPEQYF. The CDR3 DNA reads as TGTGCCAGCAGGGGGGTCGGGACAGGGCCCGAGCAGTACTTC.

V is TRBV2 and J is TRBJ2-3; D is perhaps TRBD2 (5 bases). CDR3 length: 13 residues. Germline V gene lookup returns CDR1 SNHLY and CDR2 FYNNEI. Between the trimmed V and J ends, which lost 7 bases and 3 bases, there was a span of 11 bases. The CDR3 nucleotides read TGTGCCAGCAATTTGGGGAGTACAGATACGCAGTATTTT. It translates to CASNLGSTDTQYF.

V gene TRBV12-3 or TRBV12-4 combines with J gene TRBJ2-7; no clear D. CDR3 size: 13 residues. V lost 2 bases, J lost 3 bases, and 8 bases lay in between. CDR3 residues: CASSLPPNYEQYF. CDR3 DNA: TGTGCCAGCAGTTTACCCCCAAACTACGAGCAGTACTTC.

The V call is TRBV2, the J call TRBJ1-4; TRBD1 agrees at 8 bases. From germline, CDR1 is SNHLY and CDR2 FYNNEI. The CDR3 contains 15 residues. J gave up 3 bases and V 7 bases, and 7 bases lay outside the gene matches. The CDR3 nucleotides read TGTGCCAGCACCAACCAGGGGGCGTCTAATGAAAAACTGTTTTTT. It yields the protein CASTNQGASNEKLFF.